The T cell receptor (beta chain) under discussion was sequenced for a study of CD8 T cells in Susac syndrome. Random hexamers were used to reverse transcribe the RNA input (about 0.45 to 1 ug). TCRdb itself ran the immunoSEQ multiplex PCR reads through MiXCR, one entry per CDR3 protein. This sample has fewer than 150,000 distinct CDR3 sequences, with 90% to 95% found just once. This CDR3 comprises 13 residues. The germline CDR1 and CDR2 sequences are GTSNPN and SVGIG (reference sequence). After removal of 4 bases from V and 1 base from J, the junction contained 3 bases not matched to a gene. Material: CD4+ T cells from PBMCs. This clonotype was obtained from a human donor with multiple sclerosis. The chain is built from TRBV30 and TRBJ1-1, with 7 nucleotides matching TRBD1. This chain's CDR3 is CAWTGQPNTEAFF. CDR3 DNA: TGTGCCTGGACGGGACAGCCGAACACTGAAGCTTTCTTT.